The clone carrying this TCR beta chain was found a few times. Its antigen remains unknown. These data are taken from a study of identical twins. V gave up 3 bases and J gave up 6 bases; unmatched junction bases: 5. There are 14 residues in the CDR3. Germline V lookup: CDR1 KGHSH, CDR2 LQKENI. TCRdb reprocessed the 5' RACE reads via MiXCR and lists one record per CDR3 protein. The data show around 690,000 distinct CDR3 sequences, over 20% seen once. General study findings and limits: Conclusions came from cross-sectional statistical analysis, not from following the same donors.

These same data were also listed under a study on T cells expressing NK-cell markers. That source reports: Seven donors tested HCMV-seropositive and one tested seronegative among the eight sequenced. It is unclear if expanded NKG2C-expressing clones target HCMV antigens.

The source is a young woman in good health. The sequenced material came from PBMCs. The chain uses TRBV18 and TRBJ2-7; 10 bases agree with TRBD1. In DNA form, the CDR3 reads TGTGCCAGCTCACCTGGGGACAGGGGCTTCGAGCAGTACTTC. This gives the protein CASSPGDRGFEQYF.